This TCR beta chain was documented in a study of CD8 T cells in Susac syndrome. The trim removed 5 bases at V and 4 bases at J, leaving 4 bases unmatched. This CDR3 comprises 14 residues. The RNA input was roughly 0.45 to 1 ug, and it was reverse transcribed with random hexamers. TCRdb ran MiXCR on the immunoSEQ multiplex PCR reads and lists one entry per CDR3 protein. The sample consists of around 130,000 distinct CDR3 sequences, about 95% of them appearing once. Peripheral blood CD8+ and CD4+ T cells were profiled by TCR beta sequencing. This clonotype was counted only a few times. The V and J genes are TRBV12-3 or TRBV12-4 and TRBJ2-4; 8 bases fit TRBD1. Sequencing was performed on CD4+ T cells from PBMCs. This clonotype was sampled from a human donor in good health. The CDR3 region has the DNA TGTGCCAGCAGTATCGGACAGGGTAAAAACATTCAGTACTTC. This gives the protein CASSIGQGKNIQYF.